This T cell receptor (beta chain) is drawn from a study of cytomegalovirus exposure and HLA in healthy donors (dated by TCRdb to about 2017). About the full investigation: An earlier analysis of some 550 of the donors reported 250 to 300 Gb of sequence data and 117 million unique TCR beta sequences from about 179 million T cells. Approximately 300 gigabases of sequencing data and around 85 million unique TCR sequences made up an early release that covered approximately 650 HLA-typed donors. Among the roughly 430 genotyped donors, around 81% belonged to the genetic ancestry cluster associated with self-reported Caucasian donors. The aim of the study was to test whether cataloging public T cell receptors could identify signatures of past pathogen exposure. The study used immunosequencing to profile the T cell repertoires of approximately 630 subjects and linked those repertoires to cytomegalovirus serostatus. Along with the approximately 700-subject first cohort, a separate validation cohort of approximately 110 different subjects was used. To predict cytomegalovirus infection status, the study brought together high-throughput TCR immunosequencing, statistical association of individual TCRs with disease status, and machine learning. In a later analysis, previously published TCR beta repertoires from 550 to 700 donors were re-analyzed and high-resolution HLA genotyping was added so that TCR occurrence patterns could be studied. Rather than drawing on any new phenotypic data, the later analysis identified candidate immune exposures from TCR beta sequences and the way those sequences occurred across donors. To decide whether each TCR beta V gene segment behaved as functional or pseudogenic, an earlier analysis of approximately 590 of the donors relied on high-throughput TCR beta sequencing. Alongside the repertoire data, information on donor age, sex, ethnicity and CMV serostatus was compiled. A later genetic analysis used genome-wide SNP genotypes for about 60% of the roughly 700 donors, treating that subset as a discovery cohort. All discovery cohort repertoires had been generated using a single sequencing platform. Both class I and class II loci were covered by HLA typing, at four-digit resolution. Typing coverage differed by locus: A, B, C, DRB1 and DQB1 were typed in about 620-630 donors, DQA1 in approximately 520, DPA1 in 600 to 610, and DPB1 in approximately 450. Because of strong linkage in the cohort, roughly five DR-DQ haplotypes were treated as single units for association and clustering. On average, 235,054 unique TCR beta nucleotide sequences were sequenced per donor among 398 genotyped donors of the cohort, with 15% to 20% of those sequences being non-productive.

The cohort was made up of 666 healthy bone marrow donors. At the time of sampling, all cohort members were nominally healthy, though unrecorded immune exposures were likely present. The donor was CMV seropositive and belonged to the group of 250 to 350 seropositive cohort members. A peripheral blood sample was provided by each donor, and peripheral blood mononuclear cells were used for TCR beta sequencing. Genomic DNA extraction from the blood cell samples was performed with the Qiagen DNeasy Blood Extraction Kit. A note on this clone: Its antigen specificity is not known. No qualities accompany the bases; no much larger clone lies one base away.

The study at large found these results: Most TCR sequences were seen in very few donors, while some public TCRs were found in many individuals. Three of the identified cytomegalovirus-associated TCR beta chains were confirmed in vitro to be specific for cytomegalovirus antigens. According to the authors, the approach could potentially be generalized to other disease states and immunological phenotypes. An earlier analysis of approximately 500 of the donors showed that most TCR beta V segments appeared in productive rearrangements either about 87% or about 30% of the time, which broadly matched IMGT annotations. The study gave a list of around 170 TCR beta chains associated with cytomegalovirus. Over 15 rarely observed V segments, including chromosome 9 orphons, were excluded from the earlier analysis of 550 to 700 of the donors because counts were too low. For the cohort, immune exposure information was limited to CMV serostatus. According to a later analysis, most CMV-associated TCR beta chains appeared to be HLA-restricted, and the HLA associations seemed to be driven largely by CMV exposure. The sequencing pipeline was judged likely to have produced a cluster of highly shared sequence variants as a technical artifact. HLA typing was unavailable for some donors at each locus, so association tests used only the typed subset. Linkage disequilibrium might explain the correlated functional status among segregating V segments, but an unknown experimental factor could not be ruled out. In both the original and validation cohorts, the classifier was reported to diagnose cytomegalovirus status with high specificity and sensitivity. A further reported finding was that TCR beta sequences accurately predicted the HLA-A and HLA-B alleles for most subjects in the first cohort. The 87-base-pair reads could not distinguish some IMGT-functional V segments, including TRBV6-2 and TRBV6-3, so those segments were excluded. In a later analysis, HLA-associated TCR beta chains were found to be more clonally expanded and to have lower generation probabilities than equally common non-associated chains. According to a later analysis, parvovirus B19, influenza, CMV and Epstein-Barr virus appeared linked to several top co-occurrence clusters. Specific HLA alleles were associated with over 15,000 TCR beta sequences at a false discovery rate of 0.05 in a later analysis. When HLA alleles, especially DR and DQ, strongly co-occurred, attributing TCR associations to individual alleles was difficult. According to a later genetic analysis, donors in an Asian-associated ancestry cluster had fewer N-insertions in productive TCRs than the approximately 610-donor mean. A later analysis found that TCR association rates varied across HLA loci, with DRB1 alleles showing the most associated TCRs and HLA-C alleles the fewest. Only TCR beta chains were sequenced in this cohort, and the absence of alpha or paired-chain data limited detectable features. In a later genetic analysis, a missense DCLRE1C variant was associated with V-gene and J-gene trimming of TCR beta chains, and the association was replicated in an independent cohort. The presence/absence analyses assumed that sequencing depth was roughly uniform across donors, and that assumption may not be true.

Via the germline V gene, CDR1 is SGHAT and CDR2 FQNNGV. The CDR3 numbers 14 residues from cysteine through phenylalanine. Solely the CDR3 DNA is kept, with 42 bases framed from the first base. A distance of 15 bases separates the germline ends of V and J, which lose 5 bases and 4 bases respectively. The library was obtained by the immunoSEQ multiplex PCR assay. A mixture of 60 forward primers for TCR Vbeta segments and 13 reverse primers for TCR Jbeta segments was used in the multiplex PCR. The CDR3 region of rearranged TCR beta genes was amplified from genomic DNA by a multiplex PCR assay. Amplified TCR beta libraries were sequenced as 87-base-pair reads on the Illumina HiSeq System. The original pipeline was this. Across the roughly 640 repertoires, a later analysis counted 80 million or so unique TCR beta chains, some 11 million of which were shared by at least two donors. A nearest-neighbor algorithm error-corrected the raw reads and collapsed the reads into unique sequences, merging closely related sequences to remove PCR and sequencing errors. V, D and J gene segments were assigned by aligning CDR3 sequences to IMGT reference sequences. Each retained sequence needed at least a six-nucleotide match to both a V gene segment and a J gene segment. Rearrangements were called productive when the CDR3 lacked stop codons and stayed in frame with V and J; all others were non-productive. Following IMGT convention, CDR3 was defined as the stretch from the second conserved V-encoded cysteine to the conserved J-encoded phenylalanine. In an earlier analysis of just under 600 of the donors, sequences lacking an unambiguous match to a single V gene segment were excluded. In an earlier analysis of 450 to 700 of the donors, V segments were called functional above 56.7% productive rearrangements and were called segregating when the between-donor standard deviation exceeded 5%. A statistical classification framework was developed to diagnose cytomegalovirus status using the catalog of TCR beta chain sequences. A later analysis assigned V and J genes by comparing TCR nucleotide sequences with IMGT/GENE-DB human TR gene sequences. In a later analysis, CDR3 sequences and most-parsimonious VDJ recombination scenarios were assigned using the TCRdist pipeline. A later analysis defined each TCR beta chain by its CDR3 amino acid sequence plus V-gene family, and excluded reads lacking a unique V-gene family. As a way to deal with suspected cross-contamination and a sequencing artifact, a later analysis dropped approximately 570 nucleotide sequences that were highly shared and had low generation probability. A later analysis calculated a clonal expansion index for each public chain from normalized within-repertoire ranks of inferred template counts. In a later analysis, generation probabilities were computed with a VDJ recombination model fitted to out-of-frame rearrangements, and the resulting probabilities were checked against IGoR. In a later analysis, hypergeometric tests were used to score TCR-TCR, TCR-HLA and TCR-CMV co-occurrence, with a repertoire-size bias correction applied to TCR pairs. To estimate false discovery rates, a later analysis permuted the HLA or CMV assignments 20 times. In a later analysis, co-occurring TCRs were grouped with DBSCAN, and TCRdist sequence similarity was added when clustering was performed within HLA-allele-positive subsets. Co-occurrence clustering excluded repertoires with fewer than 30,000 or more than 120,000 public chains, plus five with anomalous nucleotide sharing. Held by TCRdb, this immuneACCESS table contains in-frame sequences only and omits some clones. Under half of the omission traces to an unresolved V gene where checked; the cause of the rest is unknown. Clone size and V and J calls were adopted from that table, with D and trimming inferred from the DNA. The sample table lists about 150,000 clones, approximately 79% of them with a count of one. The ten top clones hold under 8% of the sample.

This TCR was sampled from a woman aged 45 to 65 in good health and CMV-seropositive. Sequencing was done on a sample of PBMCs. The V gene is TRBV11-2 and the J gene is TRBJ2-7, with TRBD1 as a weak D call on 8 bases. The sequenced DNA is TGTGCCAGCAGCAGAACAGGGGGGGGTTACGAGCAGTACTTC. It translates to CASSRTGGGYEQYF. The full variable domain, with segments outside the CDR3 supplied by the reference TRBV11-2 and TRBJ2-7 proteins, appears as EAGVAQSPRYKIIEKRQSVAFWCNPISGHATLYWYQQILGQGPKLLIQFQNNGVVDDSQLPKDRFSAERLKGVDSTLKIQPAKLEDSAVYLCASSRTGGGYEQYFGPGTRLTVT.